Listed here are 11 T cell receptor beta chains from one sample, sequenced in a study of vaccination and CD4 T cells after COVID-19. For these TCRs, the target antigens are not known. Treatment given: roughly 10-day PBMC culture with coronavirus spike peptide pools or control peptides (ViraFEST assay). The study sequenced cultured CD4+ T cell DNA using the Oncomine TCR Beta short-read assay. TCRdb reprocessed the PCR reads with MiXCR, giving one entry per CDR3 protein. This sample has more than 9,500 distinct CDR3 sequences, with 45% to 65% found just once. The material sequenced was CD4+ T cells from blood, cultured in vitro. These TCRs come from a human donor who had recovered from COVID-19.

The gene calls are TRBV3-1 and TRBJ1-2; 7 nucleotides match TRBD1. V dropped 3 bases and J dropped 6; count of bases not matched to a gene: 4. Looked up from germline, CDR1 is LGHDT and CDR2 is YNNKEL (reference sequence). CDR3 length equals 13 residues. The CDR3 sequence: CASSHLDRDGYTF. For the CDR3, the DNA is TGTGCCAGCAGCCATCTCGACAGGGATGGCTACACCTTC.

Comments on this clonotype: Its ends do not fully match the called genes, so a read error is possible. The gene calls are TRBV7-2 and TRBJ2-2, with TRBD1 identical over 7 bases. In germline, CDR1 is SGHTA, CDR2 FQGNSA. The CDR3 contains 15 residues. CDR3 region: CASSLRGPNIGELFF. The CDR3 region has the DNA TGTGCCAGCAGCTTGAGGGGGCCGAACATCGGGGAGCTGTTTTTT.

The rearrangement links TRBV6-1 to TRBJ1-3; D uncertain. The germline V and J ends were trimmed by 11 bases and 0 bases, with 11 bases remaining between them. There are 13 residues in the CDR3. Germline V gives CDR1 MNHNS, CDR2 SASEGT. The CDR3 spells CAAGSRSGNTIYF. The CDR3 DNA reads as TGTGCCGCGGGCTCCCGCTCTGGAAACACCATATATTTT.

The chain has TRBV7-3 and TRBJ2-7, with D perhaps matching TRBD1 (6 bases). Trimming cost V 5 bases and J 0 bases, with 17 bases left between them. From germline, CDR1 is SGHTA and CDR2 FQGTGA. The CDR3 consists of 16 residues. The DNA for the CDR3 is TGTGCCAGCAGCCCCGGGACATCGAGCGGCTCCTACGAGCAGTACTTC. This codes for CASSPGTSSGSYEQYF.

This clonotype has more than one count but fewer than ten. The V and J genes are TRBV7-2 and TRBJ2-2; possibly TRBD1 for D (6 bases). The V end was cut by 1 base, the J end by 1 base, with 7 bases between. Germline V CDR1 and CDR2: SGHTA, FQGNSA. This CDR3 region has 15 residues. The CDR3 region has the DNA TGTGCCAGCAGCTTAGTACAGGGGAACACCGGGGAGCTGTTTTTT. Translated, it gives CASSLVQGNTGELFF.

This clonotype was observed a handful of times. The gene calls are TRBV19 and TRBJ1-2, with D perhaps matching TRBD1 (5 bases). CDR3 length: 13 amino acids. V was pared by 3 bases and J by 4 bases, with 9 bases between. CDR1 is LNHDA, CDR2 SQIVND, per germline (reference sequence). The CDR3 nucleotides are TGTGCCAGTAGTATCTCAGGGTCCTATGGCTACACCTTC. The encoded protein is CASSISGSYGYTF.

The genes are TRBV6-1 and TRBJ1-2; D perhaps matches TRBD1 (6 bases). Trimming left V 7 bases short and J 7 bases short, with 22 bases between. Germline CDR1 MNHNS, CDR2 SASEGT. There are 15 residues in the CDR3. This CDR3 is CASKADSSYSGGYTF. For the CDR3, the DNA is TGTGCCAGCAAAGCGGACAGTTCGTATTCGGGTGGCTACACCTTC.

This clonotype is labeled medium-sized. The chain couples TRBV7-9 to TRBJ2-5; no reliable D call. The CDR3 consists of 14 residues. CDR1 and CDR2 from the germline V gene are SEHNR and FQNEAQ (reference sequence). Between the trimmed V and J ends, which lost 2 bases and 1 base, there was a span of 8 bases. CDR3 sequence (DNA): TGTGCCAGCAGCTTAAGCCGGGCCCAAGAGACCCAGTACTTC. This codes for CASSLSRAQETQYF.

The V and J genes are TRBV11-3 and TRBJ1-6, with D possibly being TRBD1 (6 bases). CDR1 and CDR2 from the germline V gene are SGHNT and YENEEA. This CDR3 has 14 residues. Trimming took 5 bases from V and 12 from J, leaving 17 bases between them. DNA of the CDR3: TGTGCCAGCAGCGAAGGAGACAGGCGTGGACCCCTCCACTTT. Translated: CASSEGDRRGPLHF.

The chain couples TRBV20-1 to TRBJ1-1; 7 nucleotides match TRBD1. CDR1 DFQATT and CDR2 SNEGSKA come from the germline V gene (reference sequence). The CDR3 is 16 residues long. V lost 0 bases to trimming and J lost 2 bases; unmatched junction nucleotides: 9. CDR3 residues: CSARDIIEGANTEAFF. The CDR3 coding sequence is TGCAGTGCTAGAGATATTATCGAGGGGGCCAACACTGAAGCTTTCTTT.

The chain combines TRBV7-3 with TRBJ2-7; D gene uncertain. Trimming took 1 base from V and 0 from J, leaving 7 bases between them. The CDR3 loop spans 14 amino acids. The germline gives CDR1 SGHTA, CDR2 FQGTGA. In DNA form, the CDR3 reads TGTGCCAGCAGCTTAAGGCCGGACTCCTACGAGCAGTACTTC. Translated: CASSLRPDSYEQYF.